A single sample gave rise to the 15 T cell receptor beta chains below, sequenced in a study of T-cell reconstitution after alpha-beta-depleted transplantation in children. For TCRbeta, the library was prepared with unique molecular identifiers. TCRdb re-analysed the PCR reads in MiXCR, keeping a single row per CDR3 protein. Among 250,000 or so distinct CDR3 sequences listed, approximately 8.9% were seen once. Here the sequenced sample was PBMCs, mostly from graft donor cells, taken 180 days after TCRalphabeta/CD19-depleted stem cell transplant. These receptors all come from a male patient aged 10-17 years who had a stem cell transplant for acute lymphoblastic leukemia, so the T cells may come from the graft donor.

The CDR3 bases are TGTGCCAGCAAAAGCAGGAAACCCCCAGGAAACACCATATATTTT. Its protein is CASKSRKPPGNTIYF. This chain joins TRBV12-3 or TRBV12-4 and TRBJ1-3, with D uncertain. V shed 7 bases and J shed 4 bases, with 17 bases lying between them. The CDR3 covers 15 residues.

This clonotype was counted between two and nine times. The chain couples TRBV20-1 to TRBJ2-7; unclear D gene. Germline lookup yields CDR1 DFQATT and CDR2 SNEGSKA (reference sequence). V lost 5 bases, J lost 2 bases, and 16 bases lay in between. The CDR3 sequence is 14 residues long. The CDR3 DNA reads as TGCAGTGCTTTCTCAAGGGCCCCGACCTACGAGCAGTACTTC. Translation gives CSAFSRAPTYEQYF.

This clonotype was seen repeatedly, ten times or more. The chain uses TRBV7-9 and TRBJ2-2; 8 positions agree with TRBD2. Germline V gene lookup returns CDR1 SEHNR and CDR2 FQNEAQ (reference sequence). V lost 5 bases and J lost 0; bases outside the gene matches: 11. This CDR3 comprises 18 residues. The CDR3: CASSPRGASGSNTGELFF. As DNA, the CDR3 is TGTGCCAGCAGCCCAAGGGGCGCTAGCGGGTCGAACACCGGGGAGCTGTTTTTT.

The CDR3 loop reads CASSPREDPVRFEQYF. The CDR3 DNA follows: TGTGCCAGTAGTCCCCGGGAGGATCCAGTCCGCTTCGAGCAGTACTTC. V is TRBV19 and J is TRBJ2-7; TRBD2 agrees at 7 bases. CDR3 length: 16 amino acids. V lost 5 bases, J lost 6 bases, and 16 bases stayed unmatched. The germline V gene has CDR1 LNHDA and CDR2 SQIVND (reference sequence). The full variable domain, its missing parts supplied by reference TRBV19 and TRBJ2-7, is DGGITQSPKYLFRKEGQNVTLSCEQNLNHDAMYWYRQDPGQGLRLIYYSQIVNDFQKGDIAEGYSVSREKKESFPLTVTSAQKNPTAFYLCASSPREDPVRFEQYFGPGTRLTVT.

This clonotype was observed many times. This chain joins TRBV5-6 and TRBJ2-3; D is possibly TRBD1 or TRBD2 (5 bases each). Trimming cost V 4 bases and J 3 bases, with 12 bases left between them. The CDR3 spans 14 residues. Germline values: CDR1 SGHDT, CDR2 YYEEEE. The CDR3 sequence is CASSTRQFTDTQYF. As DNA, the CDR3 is TGTGCCAGCAGCACTAGACAGTTTACAGATACGCAGTATTTT.

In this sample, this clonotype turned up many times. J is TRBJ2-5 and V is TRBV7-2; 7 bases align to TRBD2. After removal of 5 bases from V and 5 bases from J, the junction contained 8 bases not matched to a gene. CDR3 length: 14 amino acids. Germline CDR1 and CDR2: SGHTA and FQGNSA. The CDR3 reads CASSSWGGGETQYF. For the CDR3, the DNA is TGTGCCAGCAGCAGCTGGGGGGGGGGTGAGACCCAGTACTTC.

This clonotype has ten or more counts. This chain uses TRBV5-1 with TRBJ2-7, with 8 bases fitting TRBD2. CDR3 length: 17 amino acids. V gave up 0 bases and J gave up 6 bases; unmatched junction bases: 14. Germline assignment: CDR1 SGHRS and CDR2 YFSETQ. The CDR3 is CASSLAWSGSPIGEQYF. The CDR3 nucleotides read TGCGCCAGCAGCTTGGCCTGGAGCGGGAGCCCCATTGGCGAGCAGTACTTC.

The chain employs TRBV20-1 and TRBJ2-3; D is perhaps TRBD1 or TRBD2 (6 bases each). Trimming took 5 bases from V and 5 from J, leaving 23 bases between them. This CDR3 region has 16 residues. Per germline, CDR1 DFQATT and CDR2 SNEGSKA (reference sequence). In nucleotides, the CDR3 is TGCAGTGCTCGGGGGCTCCCGACTGGCACCGGAGATACGCAGTATTTT. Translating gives CSARGLPTGTGDTQYF.

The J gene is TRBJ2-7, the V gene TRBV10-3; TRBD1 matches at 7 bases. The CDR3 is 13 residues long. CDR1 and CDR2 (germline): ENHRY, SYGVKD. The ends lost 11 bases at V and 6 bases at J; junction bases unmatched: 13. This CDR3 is CAVSPGTACEQYF. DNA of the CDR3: TGTGCCGTCTCACCCGGGACAGCCTGCGAGCAGTACTTC.

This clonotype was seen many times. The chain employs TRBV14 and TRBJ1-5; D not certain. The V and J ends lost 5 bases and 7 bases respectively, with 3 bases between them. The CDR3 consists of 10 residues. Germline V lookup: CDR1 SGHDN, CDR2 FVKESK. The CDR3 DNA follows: TGTGCCAGCAGCATCCAGCCCCAGCATTTT. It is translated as CASSIQPQHF.

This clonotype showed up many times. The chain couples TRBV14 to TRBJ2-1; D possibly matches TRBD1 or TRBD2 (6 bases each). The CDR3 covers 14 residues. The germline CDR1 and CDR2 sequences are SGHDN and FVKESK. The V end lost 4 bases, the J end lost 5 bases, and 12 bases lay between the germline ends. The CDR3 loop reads CASSLQGGHNEQFF. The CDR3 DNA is TGTGCCAGCAGCCTACAGGGAGGACACAATGAGCAGTTCTTC.

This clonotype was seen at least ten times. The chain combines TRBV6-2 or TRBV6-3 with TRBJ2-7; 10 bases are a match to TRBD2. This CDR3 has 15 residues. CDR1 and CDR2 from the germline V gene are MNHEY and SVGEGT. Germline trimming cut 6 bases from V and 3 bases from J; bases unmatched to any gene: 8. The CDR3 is CASSSWTSGDYEQYF. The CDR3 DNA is TGTGCCAGCAGCTCCTGGACTAGCGGCGACTACGAGCAGTACTTC.

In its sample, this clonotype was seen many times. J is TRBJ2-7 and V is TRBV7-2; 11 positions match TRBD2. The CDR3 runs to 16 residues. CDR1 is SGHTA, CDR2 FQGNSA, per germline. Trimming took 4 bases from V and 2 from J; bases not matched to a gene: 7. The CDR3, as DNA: TGTGCCAGCAGCTGGGTTAGCGGGGGGGTTCCCTACGAGCAGTACTTC. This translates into CASSWVSGGVPYEQYF.

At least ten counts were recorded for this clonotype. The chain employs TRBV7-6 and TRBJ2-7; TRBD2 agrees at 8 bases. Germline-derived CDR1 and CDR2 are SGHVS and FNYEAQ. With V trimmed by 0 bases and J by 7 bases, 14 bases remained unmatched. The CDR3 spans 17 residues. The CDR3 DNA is TGTGCCAGCAGCTTAGCGGGACGCCGGGGAGTAGCGGGGGAGCAGTACTTC. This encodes CASSLAGRRGVAGEQYF.

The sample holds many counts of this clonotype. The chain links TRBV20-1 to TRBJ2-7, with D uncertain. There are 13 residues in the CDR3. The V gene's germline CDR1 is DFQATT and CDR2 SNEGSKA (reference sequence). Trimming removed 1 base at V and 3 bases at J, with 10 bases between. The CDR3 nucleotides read TGCAGTGCTAGAGCTGACGGGTACTACGAGCAGTACTTC. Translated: CSARADGYYEQYF.